There are many counts of the clone carrying this T cell receptor beta chain. Its antigen is currently unknown. V dropped 0 bases and J dropped 4 bases, with 9 bases sitting between them. The CDR3 sequence is 15 residues long. Germline V lookup: CDR1 MGHRA, CDR2 YSYEKL. This sample is drawn from a study of spatial heterogeneity in lung cancer. About the study: Detected beta-chain sequences consistently exceeded alpha-chain sequences. Study-wide results and caveats: Ubiquitous expanded tumor TCRs showed up in blood more at resection than follow-up.

Each molecule of TCR cDNA was tagged with one unique molecular identifier. TCRdb used MiXCR to reprocess the 5' RACE reads, holding one entry per CDR3 protein. The sample includes roughly 48,000 distinct CDR3 sequences, about 5.8% of them seen just once. Time point indicated: sample taken at primary tumor resection. Without sorting, whole RNA was sequenced from tumor, nontumor lung or frozen PBMC. The source material was PBMCs, sampled at surgery. The origin of this receptor is a male donor with early-stage non-small cell lung cancer. The chain couples TRBV4-1 to TRBJ2-2; no reliable D call. The CDR3 loop reads CASSQDFRLTGELFF. Here the CDR3 DNA reads TGCGCCAGCAGCCAAGATTTTCGACTCACCGGGGAGCTGTTTTTT.